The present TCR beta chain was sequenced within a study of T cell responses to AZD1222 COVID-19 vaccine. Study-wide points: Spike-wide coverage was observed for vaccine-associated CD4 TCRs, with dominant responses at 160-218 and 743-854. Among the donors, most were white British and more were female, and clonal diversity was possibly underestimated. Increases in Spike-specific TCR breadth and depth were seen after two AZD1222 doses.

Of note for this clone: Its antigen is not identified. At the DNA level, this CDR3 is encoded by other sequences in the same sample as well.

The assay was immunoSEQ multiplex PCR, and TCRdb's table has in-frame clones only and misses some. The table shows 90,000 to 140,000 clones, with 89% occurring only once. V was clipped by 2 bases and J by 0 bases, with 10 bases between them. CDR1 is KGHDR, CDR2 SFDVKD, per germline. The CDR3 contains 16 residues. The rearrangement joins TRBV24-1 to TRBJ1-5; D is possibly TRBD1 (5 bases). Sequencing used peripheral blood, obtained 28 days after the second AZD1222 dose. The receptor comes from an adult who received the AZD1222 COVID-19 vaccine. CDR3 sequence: CATSDSGRSSNQPQHF. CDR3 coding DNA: TGTGCCACCAGTGATTCGGGACGGAGTAGCAATCAGCCCCAGCATTTT.